This TCR beta chain was documented in a study of blood T cell repertoires in COVID-19. V dropped 3 bases and J dropped 1; count of bases not matched to a gene: 3. Germline CDR1 reads GTSNPN; CDR2 reads SVGIG (reference sequence). The CDR3 runs to 14 residues. As processed by the authors: From reference gene primer amplification, estimates of nucleated cell counts were derived. TCRdb's copy holds only in-frame clones and misses some; the assay was immunoSEQ multiplex PCR. V, J and clone size were drawn from that table, and D and trimming were deduced from the DNA. The sample holds around 430,000 clones, 88% seen once. Enrolment of Seattle patients took place during active infection, and they were followed longitudinally.

Sequenced material: peripheral blood. The rearrangement links TRBV30 to TRBJ1-1, with 9 nucleotides matching TRBD1. The source is a woman aged 50 to 60 with COVID-19, enrolled during active disease. CDR3 loop: CAWSLGQGNTEAFF. CDR3 sequence (DNA): TGTGCCTGGAGCCTGGGACAGGGGAACACTGAAGCTTTCTTT.